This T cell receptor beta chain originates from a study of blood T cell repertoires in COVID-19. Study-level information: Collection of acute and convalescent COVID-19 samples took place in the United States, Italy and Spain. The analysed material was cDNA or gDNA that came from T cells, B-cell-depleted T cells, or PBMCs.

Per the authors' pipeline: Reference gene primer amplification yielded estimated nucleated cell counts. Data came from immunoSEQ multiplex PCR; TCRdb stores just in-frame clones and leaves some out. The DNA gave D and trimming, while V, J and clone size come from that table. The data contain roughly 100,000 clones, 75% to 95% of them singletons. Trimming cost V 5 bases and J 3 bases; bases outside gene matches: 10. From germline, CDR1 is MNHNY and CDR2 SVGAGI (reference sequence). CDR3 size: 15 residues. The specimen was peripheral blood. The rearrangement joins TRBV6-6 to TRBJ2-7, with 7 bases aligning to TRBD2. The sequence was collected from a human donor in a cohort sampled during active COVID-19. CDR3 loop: CASSPRTSGGYEQYF. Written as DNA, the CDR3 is TGTGCCAGCAGTCCCCGGACTAGTGGTGGCTACGAGCAGTACTTC.